Each of the 10 T cell receptor beta chains below was sequenced from the same sample in a study of CD8 T cells in Susac syndrome. Random-hexamer reverse transcription was applied to 0.5 to 1 ug RNA. TCRdb used MiXCR to reprocess the immunoSEQ multiplex PCR reads, holding one entry per CDR3 protein. The repertoire holds 250,000 to 350,000 distinct CDR3 sequences, with just over 90% as singletons. Sequencing used CD4+ T cells from PBMCs. These receptors all stem from a human donor with multiple sclerosis.

V is TRBV20-1 and J is TRBJ2-4; TRBD2 matches 16 bases. V dropped 6 bases and J dropped 8; count of bases not matched to a gene: 13. The CDR3 consists of 17 residues. From germline, CDR1 is DFQATT and CDR2 SNEGSKA (reference sequence). CDR3 in DNA: TGCAGTGCAGGCGGGCGGGGACTAGCGGGAGGGCCAGACATTCAGTACTTC. It yields the protein CSAGGRGLAGGPDIQYF.

The V call is TRBV7-6, the J call TRBJ2-1, with D tentatively TRBD2 (6 bases). Per the germline V gene, CDR1 is SGHVS and CDR2 is FNYEAQ. The ends were cut back, 8 bases at V and 9 bases at J, with 20 bases in the middle. The CDR3 is 14 residues long. The CDR3 nucleotides read TGTGCCAGCGCCCTCCCCCCCGGGGGAGGTGAGCAGTTCTTC. This encodes CASALPPGGGEQFF. Full variable domain (missing parts from reference TRBV7-6 and TRBJ2-1): GAGVSQSPRYKVTKRGQDVALRCDPISGHVSLYWYRQALGQGPEFLTYFNYEAQQDKSGLPNDRFSAERPEGSISTLTIQRTEQRDSAMYRCASALPPGGGEQFFGPGTRLTVL.

CDR3: CASSSSGRFGELFF. The CDR3 nucleotides are TGTGCCAGTAGTAGCTCAGGGAGGTTCGGGGAGCTGTTTTTT. V is TRBV19 and J is TRBJ2-2; D is possibly TRBD2 (6 bases). Germline lookup yields CDR1 LNHDA and CDR2 SQIVND (reference sequence). CDR3 length: 14 amino acids. The V end was cut by 4 bases, the J end by 7 bases, with 13 bases between.

The chain recombines TRBV7-2 with TRBJ2-7, with 12 bases lining up with TRBD2. With V trimmed by 5 bases and J by 6 bases, 14 bases remained unmatched. The CDR3 runs to 17 residues. Germline CDR1 and CDR2: SGHTA and FQGNSA. CDR3 nucleotides: TGTGCCAGCAGCACAGGGACTAGCGGGCAGGGGGGCAGCGAGCAGTACTTC. Residues: CASSTGTSGQGGSEQYF.

As to this clonotype: At one of its ends the junction is not consistent with the germline gene, which may arise from a read error. The chain is built from TRBV7-7 and TRBJ2-1; a weak D match, TRBD2 (6 bases). In germline, CDR1 is SSHAT, CDR2 FNYEAQ (reference sequence). The CDR3 is 13 residues long. This chain's CDR3 is CASSLASGVEQFF. CDR3 sequence (DNA): TGTGCTAGCAGCTTAGCGTCGGGGGTTGAGCAGTTCTTC.

This clonotype was picked up one time. This chain joins TRBV6-5 and TRBJ1-3; a possible D gene is TRBD1 (5 bases). The CDR3 has 18 residues. The V and J ends lost 0 bases and 4 bases respectively, with 19 bases between them. Per germline, CDR1 MNHEY and CDR2 SVGAGI. The CDR3 sequence: CASSYSTSTVSRGNTIYF. As DNA, the CDR3 is TGTGCCAGCAGTTACTCGACCTCGACAGTTTCCCGGGGAAACACCATATATTTT.

The V call is TRBV2, the J call TRBJ2-3; 7 bases match TRBD1. Germline values: CDR1 SNHLY, CDR2 FYNNEI. The CDR3 runs 15 residues. V shed 8 bases, J shed 0 bases, and the junction held 8 bases outside the gene matches. CDR3 amino acids: CASAGDSSSTDTQYF. In DNA form, the CDR3 reads TGTGCCAGCGCCGGGGACAGTTCTAGCACAGATACGCAGTATTTT.

This clonotype was counted ten times or more. The V gene is TRBV7-9, the J gene TRBJ2-7, with D hard to call. Trimming pared 6 bases from V and 2 bases from J, leaving 5 bases between. Germline CDR1 SEHNR, CDR2 FQNEAQ (reference sequence). CDR3 length equals 11 residues. The CDR3: CASSSTYEQYF. In DNA, the CDR3 is TGTGCCAGCAGTTCCACCTACGAGCAGTACTTC.

This clonotype was counted between two and nine times. V and J are TRBV5-1 and TRBJ2-7; D may correspond to TRBD1 or TRBD2 (5 bases each). CDR3 length equals 13 residues. Trimming stripped 4 bases from V and 7 bases from J, with 15 bases between. CDR1 is SGHRS, CDR2 YFSETQ, per germline. CDR3 in amino acids: CASSRGTGEEQYF. The CDR3 DNA follows: TGCGCCAGCAGCCGTGGGACGGGCGAAGAGCAGTACTTC.

CDR3 coding DNA: TGTGCCAGCAGCCAAGTTAGCACCGGGGAGCTGTTTTTT. This sequence encodes CASSQVSTGELFF. The chain links TRBV14 to TRBJ2-2, with unresolved D. This CDR3 is 13 amino acids long. Trimming removed 1 base from V and 4 bases from J, with 4 bases in between. In germline, CDR1 is SGHDN, CDR2 FVKESK.